This T cell receptor (beta chain) comes out of a study of T cell responses to AZD1222 COVID-19 vaccine. Study-level points and caveats: Without day 14 samples, only post-peak T cell repertoires were studied. Nearly half of the spike-specific TCRs reportedly recognize variant regions that carry no mutations.

The protocol was immunoSEQ multiplex PCR, while the TCRdb copy is restricted to in-frame clones and leaves out a portion. The table shows some 100,000 clones, with 86% occurring only once. The ends were cut back, 3 bases at V and 8 bases at J, with 7 bases in the middle. The CDR3 length is 10 residues. Germline loops: CDR1 SQVTM, CDR2 ANQGSEA. With respect to this clone: The antigen is unknown.

The V call is TRBV29-1, the J call TRBJ1-1; weak D call: TRBD1 (6 bases). The sequenced sample was peripheral blood, obtained on day 0 of AZD1222 vaccination. The receptor's source is an adult in good health. CDR3 DNA sequence: TGCAGCGTTGAGGGGGCCGAAGCTTTCTTT. Its protein product is CSVEGAEAFF.